A single sample is the source of the 18 T cell receptor beta chains below, sequenced in a study of PD-L1 blockade in urothelial cancer. This table comes from immunoSEQ multiplex PCR, and its TCRdb copy is limited to in-frame clones, with some not included. This sample yields 68,000 or so clones, of which around 81% are seen a single time; more than 5% belongs to the top ten. Time point given: pretreatment peripheral blood. The sequencing here drew on PBMCs, taken around atezolizumab (anti-PD-L1) treatment. The origin of the receptors is a man aged 65 to 79 with urothelial cancer.

This clone has just a few counts. V and J are TRBV20-1 and TRBJ1-1; D not resolved. Deletions cut 2 bases from V and 3 bases from J, with 4 bases between. CDR1 is DFQATT and CDR2 is SNEGSKA in the germline V gene (reference sequence). CDR3 size: 11 residues. The CDR3 DNA reads as TGCAGTGCTAGATCTGACACTGAAGCTTTCTTT. It is translated as CSARSDTEAFF.

The chain carries TRBV20-1 and TRBJ1-1; no reliable D call. Germline V lookup: CDR1 DFQATT, CDR2 SNEGSKA (reference sequence). V lost 6 bases and J lost 4, with 9 bases in between. The CDR3 runs to 11 residues. The CDR3 spells CSARGSTEAFF. CDR3 nucleotide sequence: TGCAGTGCCCGGGGATCCACTGAAGCTTTCTTT.

The chain employs TRBV7-2 and TRBJ2-7, with 10 positions matching TRBD2. The CDR3 covers 15 residues. Germline V lookup: CDR1 SGHTA, CDR2 FQGNSA. With 1 base clipped from V and 2 bases from J, the junction kept 2 bases outside the gene matches. The CDR3 loop reads CASSLGSGRPYEQYF. The CDR3 DNA follows: TGTGCCAGCAGCTTAGGTAGCGGGAGGCCCTACGAGCAGTACTTC.

The chain recombines TRBV5-1 with TRBJ2-7; a possible D gene is TRBD2 (6 bases). V dropped 2 bases and J dropped 6 bases, with 9 bases sitting between them. CDR3 size: 12 residues. CDR1 and CDR2 from the germline V gene are SGHRS and YFSETQ. CDR3 protein: CASSFGSGEQYF. In nucleotides, the CDR3 is TGCGCCAGCAGCTTTGGTAGCGGCGAGCAGTACTTC.

This clone was detected only a few times. The DNA for the CDR3 is TGTGCTAGTGGCAGGGGCTCTGGAAACACCATATATTTT. It yields the protein CASGRGSGNTIYF. J is TRBJ1-3 and V is TRBV12-5, with a tentative D call TRBD1 (6 bases). The length of the CDR3 is 13 residues. Germline CDR1 LGHNT, CDR2 FRNRAP. Trimming stripped 6 bases from V and 0 bases from J, with 6 bases between.

This clone was counted once. This chain uses TRBV7-9 with TRBJ2-7; 8 nucleotides line up with TRBD2. The CDR3 loop spans 15 amino acids. CDR1 and CDR2 from the germline V gene are SEHNR and FQNEAQ (reference sequence). Trimming at V came to 4 bases and at J to 0 bases, leaving 5 bases not matched to a gene. The CDR3 spells CASSYREGASYEQYF. The CDR3 coding sequence is TGTGCCAGCAGCTACCGGGAGGGAGCCTCCTACGAGCAGTACTTC.

The CDR3 DNA sequence: TGCAGCGTTTCTTGGGCGCATGGCTACACCTTC. It specifies CSVSWAHGYTF. This chain links TRBV29-1 with TRBJ1-2; D remains ambiguous. V lost 5 bases, J lost 6 bases, and 10 bases lay in between. Germline V gene lookup returns CDR1 SQVTM and CDR2 ANQGSEA. This CDR3 contains 11 residues. The entire variable domain, with the rest obtained from reference TRBV29-1 and TRBJ1-2, is as follows: SAVISQKPSRDICQRGTSLTIQCQVDSQVTMMFWYRQQPGQSLTLIATANQGSEATYESGFVIDKFPISRPNLTFSTLTVSNMSPEDSSIYLCSVSWAHGYTFGSGTRLTVV.

J is TRBJ1-1 and V is TRBV19, with TRBD1 matching over 7 bases. The V gene's germline CDR1 is LNHDA and CDR2 SQIVND (reference sequence). Trimming removed 4 bases from V and 2 bases from J; junction bases left unmatched: 7. The CDR3 covers 15 residues. CDR3 protein: CASSKDRSGNTEAFF. The CDR3 DNA sequence: TGTGCCAGTAGTAAGGACAGGTCAGGAAACACTGAAGCTTTCTTT.

This clone was recorded a few times. J is TRBJ2-5 and V is TRBV29-1; a possible D gene is TRBD1 (6 bases). CDR1 is SQVTM, CDR2 ANQGSEA, per germline. This CDR3 has 13 residues. Deletions cut 6 bases from V and 1 base from J, with 12 bases between. In DNA form, the CDR3 reads TGCAGCGTCCGAGGGGGATTCCAAGAGACCCAGTACTTC. As protein: CSVRGGFQETQYF.

The chain carries TRBV9 and TRBJ2-7, with TRBD1 matching over 7 bases. This CDR3 is 15 amino acids long. V was pared by 3 bases and J by 2 bases, with 8 bases of the junction left unmatched. Germline CDR1 and CDR2: SGDLS and YYNGEE. The CDR3 DNA is TGTGCCAGCAGCGCCCGGGACAGTTCCACCTACGAGCAGTACTTC. Amino acid sequence: CASSARDSSTYEQYF.

CDR3 coding DNA: TGTGCCTGGAGTACGGGGAGCTCCTACAATGAGCAGTTCTTC. Translated, it gives CAWSTGSSYNEQFF. The chain employs TRBV30 and TRBJ2-1, with D maybe TRBD2 (5 bases). Germline loops: CDR1 GTSNPN, CDR2 SVGIG (reference sequence). The CDR3 extends over 14 amino acids. With 2 bases removed from V and 0 bases from J, the gap between germline ends came to 8 bases. The full variable domain, with the rest looked up from reference TRBV30 and TRBJ2-1, is SQTIHQWPATLVQPVGSPLSLECTVEGTSNPNLYWYRQAAGRGLQLLFYSVGIGQISSEVPQNLSASRPQDRQFILSSKKLLLSDSGFYLCAWSTGSSYNEQFFGPGTRLTVL.

The V gene is TRBV4-3, the J gene TRBJ2-5; D is possibly TRBD2 (6 bases). This CDR3 region has 14 residues. Deletions cut 4 bases from V and 5 bases from J, with 14 bases between. CDR1 is LGHNA and CDR2 is YSLEER in the germline V gene. The CDR3 region has the DNA TGCGCCAGCAGCCCGAAAAGCGCGGGGGAGACCCAGTACTTC. Amino acids: CASSPKSAGETQYF.

The rearrangement uses TRBV9 and TRBJ1-6, with D perhaps matching TRBD1 (5 bases). This CDR3 is 14 amino acids long. The germline gives CDR1 SGDLS, CDR2 YYNGEE. The V and J ends lost 0 bases and 9 bases respectively, with 10 bases between them. The CDR3 bases are TGTGCCAGCAGCGTAGGGGGGGATAGTTCACCCCTCCACTTT. It specifies CASSVGGDSSPLHF.

The chain links TRBV9 to TRBJ2-1, with TRBD2 as a possible D gene (5 bases). Between the trimmed V and J ends, which lost 5 bases and 0 bases, there was a span of 9 bases. Germline CDR1 SGDLS, CDR2 YYNGEE. The CDR3 extends over 14 amino acids. CDR3 coding DNA: TGTGCCAGCAGTCTCCGGGACTCCTACAATGAGCAGTTCTTC. Its translation: CASSLRDSYNEQFF.

This clone was detected only a few times. The chain recombines TRBV19 with TRBJ1-2, with D possibly TRBD1 on 6 matching bases. Deletions cut 8 bases from V and 3 bases from J, with 16 bases between. The length of the CDR3 is 14 residues. Per germline, CDR1 LNHDA and CDR2 SQIVND (reference sequence). As DNA, the CDR3 is TGTGCCAGTCAACCCGGACAGATTTACTATGGCTACACCTTC. Its protein product is CASQPGQIYYGYTF.

This rearrangement joins TRBV6-1 to TRBJ1-6; 8 bases agree with TRBD1. Looked up from germline, CDR1 is MNHNS and CDR2 is SASEGT. The CDR3 is made up of 16 amino acids. With V trimmed by 2 bases and J by 10 bases, 10 bases remained unmatched. For the CDR3, the DNA is TGTGCCAGCAGTGAAAGGACCGGACAGGGCTTCTCACCCCTCCACTTT. It yields the protein CASSERTGQGFSPLHF.

The chain is built from TRBV5-5 and TRBJ1-3; possibly TRBD1 for D (5 bases). The CDR3 length is 15 residues. Per germline, CDR1 SGHKS and CDR2 YYEKEE (reference sequence). V was pared by 1 base and J by 4 bases, with 12 bases between. DNA for the CDR3: TGTGCCAGCAGCTTGAGCAGGGTGGTAGGAAACACCATATATTTT. Its protein product is CASSLSRVVGNTIYF.

The gene calls are TRBV7-2 and TRBJ2-2; 8 nucleotides match TRBD2. Trimming took 1 base from V and 4 from J; bases not matched to a gene: 5. Germline V lookup: CDR1 SGHTA, CDR2 FQGNSA. The CDR3 has 16 residues. The CDR3 nucleotides read TGTGCCAGCAGCTTAGTGGGGCTAGCGGGCACCGGGGAGCTGTTTTTT. Protein sequence: CASSLVGLAGTGELFF. Variable domain in full (rest from reference TRBV7-2 and TRBJ2-2): GAGVSQSPSNKVTEKGKDVELRCDPISGHTALYWYRQSLGQGLEFLIYFQGNSAPDKSGLPSDRFSAERTGGSVSTLTIQRTQQEDSAVYLCASSLVGLAGTGELFFGEGSRLTVL.